This T cell receptor (beta chain) was sequenced for a study of response to subunit inactivated influenza vaccine. In TCRdb, the RT-PCR reads were re-called with MiXCR into one record per CDR3 protein. Of about 500,000 distinct CDR3 sequences in the sample, 6% to 9% are singletons; the top ten hold approximately 14%. The CDR3 loop spans 15 amino acids. V shed 6 bases, J shed 8 bases, and the junction held 12 bases outside the gene matches. In its sample, this clonotype was seen a few times. This specimen was PBMCs from blood, taken less than 30 months after vaccination. The sequence came from a man aged 50-75 years who received an inactivated influenza vaccine. V gene TRBV12-3 or TRBV12-4 combines with J gene TRBJ2-1; 8 bases match TRBD1. The CDR3 sequence: CASSFARTGLDEQFF. The CDR3 DNA sequence: TGTGCCAGCAGCTTCGCTCGGACAGGGTTGGATGAGCAGTTCTTC.